This T cell receptor beta chain was obtained from a study of long-term antiretroviral therapy in people with HIV. This CDR3 comprises 17 residues. Germline V gene data show CDR1 as SNHLY and CDR2 as FYNNEI. Trimming left V 3 bases short and J 0 bases short, with 17 bases between. The assay, immunoSEQ v3.0, was run at survey level. Profiled with immunoSEQ multiplex PCR; TCRdb holds only in-frame clones, not every one. There are 9,500 to 11,000 clones in the sample; about four fifths occur only once, and about 17% lies in the top ten. The TCR comes from a man aged 35-49 years with HIV. The specimen comprised unsorted PBMCs, sampled 1.8 years after starting antiretroviral therapy. V and J are TRBV2 and TRBJ1-2; no clear D gene. This chain's CDR3 is CASSEGFRQLANYGYTF. Here the CDR3 DNA reads TGTGCCAGCAGTGAGGGGTTCAGGCAGCTTGCTAACTATGGCTACACCTTC.